This T cell receptor (beta chain) was identified during a study of blood T cell repertoires in COVID-19 (dated by TCRdb to about 2020). Looking at the study overall: Collaborator samples came from the United States, Italy and Spain and covered acute and convalescent phases of COVID-19. HLA class I and class II types, where available, came from metadata supplied by the sample provider rather than from assay-based typing. The dataset comprised deeply sampled blood TCRbeta repertoires from subjects exposed to, actively infected with, or recovered from COVID-19. A freely available public database, intended as a resource for researchers studying the immune response to SARS-CoV-2, is where the repertoires were released. The material from the prospective study consisted of cDNA or gDNA derived from T cells, B-cell-depleted T cells, or PBMCs. The sample metadata nearly always contained a de-identified subject ID, COVID-19 status, age in years and sex. The samples were drawn from two sources: the first 160 participants of the ongoing ImmuneRACE study, and some 1,300 subjects contributed by 6 global collaborators.

TCRbeta CDR3 regions were amplified from genomic DNA using the immunoSEQ Assay, a bias-controlled multiplex PCR. Regarding the original processing steps: The number of nucleated cells in each sample was estimated by amplification of reference gene primers within the assay. To quantify the absolute abundance of each unique TCRbeta CDR3 rearrangement, sequence reads were collapsed and filtered. For each sample, productive Simpson clonality was calculated as the square root of Simpson's diversity index across productive rearrangements. Entries here come from immuneACCESS through TCRdb and include only in-frame sequences with V and J called. Some clones fail to appear in such tables; in the studies checked, an unresolved V gene covers under half of the shortfall, and the cause of the remainder is unknown. Clone size and the V and J calls come from that table; the DNA yielded D and trimming. In this sample the table shows about 310,000 clones, roughly 91% of which occur a single time. 1% of the sample lies in the top ten.

On this clone: Which antigen it targets is not known. Base qualities are not provided; no much larger clone lies one nucleotide away.

Broad study findings and their caveats: How much clinical and demographic metadata was included differed by source and by participant, and the metadata was provided uncurated.

The collaborating institutions used their own protocols to collect whole blood in K2EDTA tubes. For TCRbeta analysis, collaborator samples were shipped as frozen whole blood, as isolated PBMCs, or as DNA extracted from either sample type. The clonotype was recovered from a man aged 50-59 years with active or convalescent COVID-19. Material for sequencing was peripheral blood.

The sequenced DNA: TGTGCCACCCTTGCTAGGGGTGGAAACACCATATATTTT. Translated, it reads CATLARGGNTIYF. The chain is assembled from TRBV24-1 and TRBJ1-3, and the D gene may be TRBD1, 5 bases matching. V and J are truncated by 9 bases and 3 bases respectively, leaving an intervening sequence of 11 bases. The CDR3 starts with the cysteine, ends with the phenylalanine, and has 13 residues. Here the CDR3 DNA is all that survives: 39 bases in frame from base 1. The germline V gene provides CDR1 KGHDR and CDR2 SFDVKD.